Listed below are T cell receptor beta chains from one sample, sequenced in a study of blood T cell repertoires in COVID-19. Repertoires were generated with immunoSEQ multiplex PCR, while TCRdb's copy carries only in-frame clones and drops some. Of about 340,000 clones in the sample, around nine tenths were seen once. Sequencing was carried out using peripheral blood. Source of these receptors: a woman in her seventies with COVID-19, enrolled during active disease. The CDR3 runs from the conserved cysteine through the conserved F or W. The D gene is left open where the match is weak. Expanded clones are given a class, and other clones once, few, many or no size at all.

J: TRBJ1-1
V: TRBV5-1
D: -
size: -
DNA: TGCGCCAGCAGCTTGAGCGGGACTGAAGCTTTCTTT
CDR3: CASSLSGTEAFF

J: TRBJ1-2
V: TRBV5-1
D: -
size: -
DNA: TGCGCCAGCAGCTTGGCTTCAGGTGCTAACTATGGCTACACCTTC
CDR3: CASSLASGANYGYTF

J: TRBJ2-7
V: TRBV15
D: TRBD1
size: -
DNA: TGTGCCACCAGCGCAGACAGGGGGGGCCCATACGAGCAGTACTTC
CDR3: CATSADRGGPYEQYF

J: TRBJ1-6
V: TRBV10-3
D: TRBD1
size: -
DNA: TGTGCCATCAGTGCGACAGGGAACGGTTCACCCCTCCACTTT
CDR3: CAISATGNGSPLHF

J: TRBJ2-1
V: TRBV27
D: -
size: once
DNA: TGTGCCAGCAGCTTTTTCGGACTATACAATGAGCAGTTCTTC
CDR3: CASSFFGLYNEQFF

J: TRBJ2-7
V: TRBV3-1/TRBV3-2
D: -
size: -
DNA: TGTGCCAGCAGCCAAGGGACAGTAAGCTCCTACGAGCAGTACTTC
CDR3: CASSQGTVSSYEQYF

J: TRBJ2-7
V: TRBV10-3
D: -
size: -
DNA: TGTGCCATGCAGTCGGACATGATGTACGAGCAGTACTTC
CDR3: CAMQSDMMYEQYF

J: TRBJ2-1
V: TRBV4-2
D: TRBD2
size: -
DNA: TGTGCCAGCAGCCCCAGCGGGGGGGGAAACAATGAGCAGTTCTTC
CDR3: CASSPSGGGNNEQFF

J: TRBJ1-1
V: TRBV5-1
D: -
size: -
DNA: TGCGCCAGCAGCCCCGGTTCCTCTATGAACACTGAAGCTTTCTTT
CDR3: CASSPGSSMNTEAFF

J: TRBJ1-2
V: TRBV2
D: -
size: -
DNA: TGTGCCAGCAGTGAGGCCAGGGTCTCCTATGGCTACACCTTC
CDR3: CASSEARVSYGYTF

J: TRBJ1-4
V: TRBV3-1/TRBV3-2
D: -
size: -
DNA: TGTGCCAGCAGCCATAAGGACATAGCTAATGAAAAACTGTTTTTT
CDR3: CASSHKDIANEKLFF

J: TRBJ2-1
V: TRBV11-3
D: TRBD2
size: -
DNA: TGTGCCAGCAGCTCCCCTAGCGGGGGGGACAATGAGCAGTTCTTC
CDR3: CASSSPSGGDNEQFF

J: TRBJ1-2
V: TRBV24-1
D: -
size: -
DNA: TGTGCCACCAGTGACTCTCCGGGGGACTATGGCTACACCTTC
CDR3: CATSDSPGDYGYTF

J: TRBJ1-3
V: TRBV10-1
D: -
size: -
DNA: TGCGCCAGTGAGGACTCTGGAAACACCATATATTTT
CDR3: CASEDSGNTIYF

J: TRBJ1-5
V: TRBV7-2
D: TRBD1
size: -
DNA: TGTGCCAGCAGCTTAGTGACAGGGTTTAGGCAGCCCCAGCATTTT
CDR3: CASSLVTGFRQPQHF

J: TRBJ1-1
V: TRBV6-5
D: TRBD1
size: -
DNA: TGTGCCAGTCACTCGGCAGGGGGGCCGGGCACTGAAGCTTTCTTT
CDR3: CASHSAGGPGTEAFF

J: TRBJ1-1
V: TRBV5-4
D: -
size: -
DNA: TGTGCCAGCAGCTTTCTGGGGGAGGTGACTGAAGCTTTCTTT
CDR3: CASSFLGEVTEAFF

J: TRBJ2-5
V: TRBV13
D: -
size: -
DNA: TGTGCCAGCAGCTTACGACAGCAAGAGACCCAGTACTTC
CDR3: CASSLRQQETQYF

J: TRBJ1-1
V: TRBV4-2
D: -
size: -
DNA: TGTGCCAGCAGCCAAGCAGGGATGAACACTGAAGCTTTCTTT
CDR3: CASSQAGMNTEAFF

J: TRBJ1-2
V: TRBV28
D: TRBD1
size: -
DNA: TGTGCCAGCAGTTCGCCGCAGACAGGGTACTATGGCTACACCTTC
CDR3: CASSSPQTGYYGYTF

J: TRBJ1-1
V: TRBV2
D: TRBD1
size: -
DNA: TGTGCCAGCAGAACGACAGGGGGGCCTAACACTGAAGCTTTCTTT
CDR3: CASRTTGGPNTEAFF

J: TRBJ1-1
V: TRBV10-3
D: TRBD1
size: -
DNA: TGTGCCACGACCCGACAGGGGACGAACACTGAAGCTTTCTTT
CDR3: CATTRQGTNTEAFF

J: TRBJ2-1
V: TRBV7-9
D: TRBD1
size: -
DNA: TGTGCCAGCAGCAGGGACAGTTACAATGAGCAGTTCTTC
CDR3: CASSRDSYNEQFF

J: TRBJ1-4
V: TRBV30
D: TRBD1
size: -
DNA: TGTGCCTGGAGTTTGTGGACAGGGGATGAAAAACTGTTTTTT
CDR3: CAWSLWTGDEKLFF

J: TRBJ1-2
V: TRBV5-1
D: -
size: -
DNA: TGCGCCAGCAGCCCACCAGGGGCGCTTAACTATGGCTACACCTTC
CDR3: CASSPPGALNYGYTF

J: TRBJ2-1
V: TRBV7-2
D: -
size: -
DNA: TGTGCCAGCAGCCCGATCGGGGGACCCTCTTACAATGAGCAGTTCTTC
CDR3: CASSPIGGPSYNEQFF

J: TRBJ2-5
V: TRBV5-1
D: -
size: -
DNA: TGCGCCAGCAGCATTGGGGCGTACTCACAAGAGACCCAGTACTTC
CDR3: CASSIGAYSQETQYF

J: TRBJ1-1
V: TRBV13
D: -
size: -
DNA: TGTGCCAGCAGCACGCGACAGGTAATGAACACTGAAGCTTTCTTT
CDR3: CASSTRQVMNTEAFF

J: TRBJ2-2
V: TRBV12-5
D: TRBD2
size: -
DNA: TGTGCTAGCAGGGGGACTAGCGGGGAATCGAACACCGGGGAGCTGTTTTTT
CDR3: CASRGTSGESNTGELFF

J: TRBJ2-3
V: TRBV19
D: -
size: -
DNA: TGTGCCAGTAGTATTCGGGGGTCTAGCACAGATACGCAGTATTTT
CDR3: CASSIRGSSTDTQYF

J: TRBJ1-1
V: TRBV30
D: -
size: -
DNA: TGTGCCTGGAGTGTACGAGGGGGTTTTAACACTGAAGCTTTCTTT
CDR3: CAWSVRGGFNTEAFF

J: TRBJ2-6
V: TRBV23-1
D: -
size: -
DNA: TGCGCCAGCAGTCAATCGCACAGATCTGGGGCCAACGTCCTGACTTTC
CDR3: CASSQSHRSGANVLTF

J: TRBJ1-5
V: TRBV6-5
D: TRBD1
size: -
DNA: TGTGCCAGCAGCCGCGTCGACAGGGACAATCAGCCCCAGCATTTT
CDR3: CASSRVDRDNQPQHF

J: TRBJ2-7
V: TRBV6-5
D: -
size: -
DNA: TGTGCCAGCAGTCCGACAGGTTACTACGAGCAGTACTTC
CDR3: CASSPTGYYEQYF

J: TRBJ1-1
V: TRBV6-6
D: -
size: -
DNA: TGTGCCAGCAGTTACGCTGCAGTGAACACTGAAGCTTTCTTT
CDR3: CASSYAAVNTEAFF

J: TRBJ1-5
V: TRBV19
D: -
size: -
DNA: TGTGCCAGTACTGGGAAGGACTTTAGCAATCAGCCCCAGCATTTT
CDR3: CASTGKDFSNQPQHF

J: TRBJ2-7
V: TRBV18
D: TRBD1
size: -
DNA: TGTGCCAGCTCACAGTCGGGACAGGGAGGGACCTACGAGCAGTACTTC
CDR3: CASSQSGQGGTYEQYF

J: TRBJ2-6
V: TRBV4-3
D: -
size: -
DNA: TGCGCCAGCAGCCAAGATGTGAGCTCTGGGGCCAACGTCCTGACTTTC
CDR3: CASSQDVSSGANVLTF

J: TRBJ1-5
V: TRBV27
D: TRBD1
size: -
DNA: TGTGCCAGCAGAGGACAGGGAGCGGGCAATCAGCCCCAGCATTTT
CDR3: CASRGQGAGNQPQHF

J: TRBJ2-3
V: TRBV5-1
D: TRBD1
size: -
DNA: TGCGCCAGCAGCTGGGGACAGGGATTTAGCACAGATACGCAGTATTTT
CDR3: CASSWGQGFSTDTQYF

J: TRBJ1-2
V: TRBV7-2
D: -
size: -
DNA: TGTGCCAGCAGCTTCGGGAATGCTAATGGCTACACCTTC
CDR3: CASSFGNANGYTF

J: TRBJ1-2
V: TRBV24-1
D: -
size: -
DNA: TGTGCCACCAGTGACCCCTCCGTTTACTATGGCTACACCTTC
CDR3: CATSDPSVYYGYTF